Listed below are T cell receptor beta chains from one sample, sequenced in a study of blood T cell repertoires in COVID-19. Assay used: immunoSEQ multiplex PCR; TCRdb lists only in-frame clones, some missing. Of 150,000 to 200,000 clones listed, 70% to 90% are singletons. Sequenced material: peripheral blood. All receptors come from a man of 80 years or more with COVID-19, enrolled during active disease. CDR3s include the opening cysteine and the closing phenylalanine or tryptophan. Each record gives: D gene, V gene, J gene, CDR3 DNA, CDR3 protein. D genes are given only for firm matches.

TRBD1	TRBV7-9	TRBJ1-3	TGTGCCAGCAGCGCCGACAGGGTGGCTGGAAACACCATATATTTT	CASSADRVAGNTIYF
NA	TRBV5-1	TRBJ1-1	TGCGCCAGCAGCTGGCGGACAGCCACTGAAGCTTTCTTT	CASSWRTATEAFF
NA	TRBV21-1	TRBJ2-7	TGTGCCAGCAGCATACCGACAGGGGGCACTTACGAGCAGTACTTC	CASSIPTGGTYEQYF
TRBD2	TRBV20-1	TRBJ2-5	TGCAGTGCTAGTCGTGCTTATGGCGGGGGGGCTCGATTTCAAGAGACCCAGTACTTC	CSASRAYGGGARFQETQYF
NA	TRBV18	TRBJ1-6	TGTGCCAGCTCACCACCGAGCATTAATTCACCCCTCCACTTT	CASSPPSINSPLHF
TRBD1	TRBV18	TRBJ1-2	TGTGCCAGCTCACCACAGGGGGCTGGGGTTATGAATGGCTACACCTTC	CASSPQGAGVMNGYTF
NA	TRBV19	TRBJ2-1	TGTGCCAGTAGTATAGATTCCACAGGGAAGGAGTACAATGAGCAGTTCTTC	CASSIDSTGKEYNEQFF
NA	TRBV7-2	TRBJ1-2	TGTGCCAGCAGCTTAGTTCCACAGGCAGAACTCTATGGCTACACCTTC	CASSLVPQAELYGYTF
TRBD1	TRBV5-6	TRBJ2-2	TGTGCCAGCAGCCCTGACAGGGGGCTCCCTGCCGGGGAGCTGTTTTTT	CASSPDRGLPAGELFF
NA	TRBV6-5	TRBJ1-5	TGTGCCAGCAGTTACGTTAGGGGCGCAGGTCAGCCCCAGCATTTT	CASSYVRGAGQPQHF
NA	TRBV6-5	TRBJ2-3	TGTGCCAGCAGTTCACGCCAGGGGATCCCAGATACGCAGTATTTT	CASSSRQGIPDTQYF
TRBD1	TRBV5-4	TRBJ1-1	TGTGCCAGCAAAGCGACAGGGTCGAACACTGAAGCTTTCTTT	CASKATGSNTEAFF
NA	TRBV5-4	TRBJ2-5	TGTGCCAGCAGCTTGGCGGTGCGGGAGACCCAGTACTTC	CASSLAVRETQYF
NA	TRBV15	TRBJ2-5	TGTGCCACCAGCAGGGGGCTCCGGGACACTGAAGAGACCCAGTACTTC	CATSRGLRDTEETQYF
NA	TRBV5-1	TRBJ2-2	TGCGCCAGCAGCTTGGCCTCCTCGAGCGGGGAGCTGTTTTTT	CASSLASSSGELFF
TRBD1	TRBV5-1	TRBJ2-7	TGCGCCAGCAGCTTGGAGGGACAGGGGTACGAGCAGTACTTC	CASSLEGQGYEQYF
NA	TRBV7-9	TRBJ1-3	TGTGCCAGCAGCCCCAGGGGTGGGGCGCTGGGAAACACCATATATTTT	CASSPRGGALGNTIYF
NA	TRBV2	TRBJ1-2	TGTGCCAGCACCGGACGGGGGTCCTCTGGGGGCTACACCTTC	CASTGRGSSGGYTF
NA	TRBV3-1/TRBV3-2	TRBJ1-5	TGTGCCAGCAGCCAAGTACAGGGATATCAGCCCCAGCATTTT	CASSQVQGYQPQHF
NA	TRBV27	TRBJ1-1	TGTGCCAGCAGTTTGTCTCCCCAGGGAATAAGGACTGAAGCTTTCTTT	CASSLSPQGIRTEAFF
TRBD2	TRBV11-2	TRBJ2-7	TGTGCCAGCAGCGAGACCGGGACTAGCGGGCTTGACTACGAGCAGTACTTC	CASSETGTSGLDYEQYF
NA	TRBV6-2/TRBV6-3	TRBJ2-3	TGTGCCAGCAGTTTGGTTGGGGGCAGCACAGATACGCAGTATTTT	CASSLVGGSTDTQYF
NA	TRBV9	TRBJ2-5	TGTGCCAGCAGCCCCCTCGGGGGACGGCAAGAGACCCAGTACTTC	CASSPLGGRQETQYF
NA	TRBV18	TRBJ1-1	TGTGCCAGCTCACTTAAGGGGGTGAACACTGAAGCTTTCTTT	CASSLKGVNTEAFF
NA	TRBV11-2	TRBJ1-4	TGTGCCAGCAGCTTACTGGCTTATGGTGAAAAACTGTTTTTT	CASSLLAYGEKLFF
NA	TRBV28	TRBJ1-4	TGTGCCAGCAGTTCCCGCGGGGGCGGGGAAAAACTGTTTTTT	CASSSRGGGEKLFF
NA	TRBV4-1	TRBJ1-2	TGCGCCAGCAGCCAAGGTCGACAGGAAAACTATGGCTACACCTTC	CASSQGRQENYGYTF
NA	TRBV9	TRBJ2-1	TGTGCCAGCAGCTCAGGACAGATTTCCTACAATGAGCAGTTCTTC	CASSSGQISYNEQFF
NA	TRBV6-1	TRBJ1-1	TGTGCCAGCAGTGAAGGGCTTAGGACAAGCTTGGGTACTGAAGCTTTCTTT	CASSEGLRTSLGTEAFF